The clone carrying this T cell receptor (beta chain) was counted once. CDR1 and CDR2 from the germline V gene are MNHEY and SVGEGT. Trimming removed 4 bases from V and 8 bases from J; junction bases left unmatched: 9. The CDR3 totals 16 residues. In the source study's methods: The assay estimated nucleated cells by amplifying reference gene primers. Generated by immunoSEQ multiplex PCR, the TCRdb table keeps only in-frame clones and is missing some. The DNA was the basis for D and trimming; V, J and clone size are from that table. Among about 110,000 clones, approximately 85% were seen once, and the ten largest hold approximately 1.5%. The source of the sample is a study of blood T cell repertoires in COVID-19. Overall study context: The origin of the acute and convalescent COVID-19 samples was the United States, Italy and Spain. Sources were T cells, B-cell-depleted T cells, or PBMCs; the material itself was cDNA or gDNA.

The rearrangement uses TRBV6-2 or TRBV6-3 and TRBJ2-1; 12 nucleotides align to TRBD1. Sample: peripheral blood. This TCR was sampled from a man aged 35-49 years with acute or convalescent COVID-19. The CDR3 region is CASSSPGDRGRHEQFF. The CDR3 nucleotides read TGTGCCAGCAGTTCCCCCGGGGACAGGGGGCGCCATGAGCAGTTCTTC.